This is a list of T cell receptor beta chains from one sample in a study of vaccination and CD4 T cells after COVID-19. No antigen has been identified for these receptors. From the PCR reads, TCRdb called clonotypes with MiXCR, one entry per CDR3 protein. The repertoire has over 15,000 distinct CDR3 sequences, 73% of them found once; the top ten carry about 10%. The material sequenced was CD4+ T cells from blood, cultured in vitro. Receptors were obtained from a human donor who had recovered from COVID-19. CDR3s include the opening cysteine and the closing phenylalanine or tryptophan. A D gene is named only where the DNA matches it firmly. The size field is filled for only some rows; it gives once, few, many or a size class.

.	.	TRBJ2-1	TRBV19	CASSIPPSRESYNEQFF	TGTGCCAGTAGTATACCCCCCTCGAGGGAGTCCTACAATGAGCAGTTCTTC
.	.	TRBJ2-5	TRBV27	CASSDRLGSGSQETQYF	TGTGCCAGCAGTGACCGGCTCGGAAGCGGGTCTCAAGAGACCCAGTACTTC
.	.	TRBJ1-5	TRBV25-1	CASRGTGNSNQPQHF	TGTGCCAGCAGGGGAACAGGGAATAGCAATCAGCCCCAGCATTTT
TRBD2	.	TRBJ2-1	TRBV27	CASSPKGTKTYYNEQFF	TGTGCCAGCAGTCCCAAGGGGACTAAAACCTACTACAATGAGCAGTTCTTC
.	few	TRBJ1-5	TRBV6-1	CASSTLGGNSNQPQHF	TGTGCCAGCAGTACCCTAGGAGGGAATAGCAATCAGCCCCAGCATTTT
TRBD1	.	TRBJ1-2	TRBV6-1	CASRRSGTGERYTF	TGTGCCAGCAGACGTTCCGGGACAGGGGAACGCTACACCTTC
.	.	TRBJ1-2	TRBV18	CASSPSRGVSNYGYTF	TGTGCCAGCTCACCCTCCCGGGGCGTCTCTAACTATGGCTACACCTTC
.	.	TRBJ1-5	TRBV15	CATSRDRDGGIGQPQHF	TGTGCCACCAGCAGAGATAGGGATGGAGGGATCGGCCAGCCCCAGCATTTT
.	.	TRBJ2-7	TRBV20-1	CSARDDRRGSEQYF	TGCAGTGCTAGAGATGACCGACGAGGCTCCGAGCAGTACTTC
.	once	TRBJ1-2	TRBV7-2	CASSLSVRVGYTF	TGTGCCAGCAGCTTATCTGTTAGGGTGGGCTACACCTTC
.	once	TRBJ2-3	TRBV7-2	CASSLGPGSGTDTQYF	TGTGCCAGCAGCTTAGGACCGGGTTCCGGGACAGATACGCAGTATTTT
.	few	TRBJ1-5	TRBV24-1	CATSDPTGDSNQPQHF	TGTGCCACCAGTGATCCGACAGGAGATAGCAATCAGCCCCAGCATTTT
TRBD1	.	TRBJ2-5	TRBV20-1	CSASPGGLETQYF	TGCAGTGCTAGCCCAGGGGGCCTGGAGACCCAGTACTTC
.	.	TRBJ1-5	TRBV20-1	CSAQVGYSNQPQHF	TGCAGTGCCCAAGTGGGTTATAGCAATCAGCCCCAGCATTTT
.	few	TRBJ1-6	TRBV5-4	CASSPTGTYNSPLHF	TGTGCCAGCAGCCCGACAGGAACCTATAATTCACCCCTCCACTTT
TRBD1	.	TRBJ1-5	TRBV24-1	CATSDGRGSSNQPQHF	TGTGCCACCAGTGATGGCAGGGGGAGTAGCAATCAGCCCCAGCATTTT
.	.	TRBJ2-2	TRBV6-1	CASSPRAGELFF	TGTGCCAGCAGCCCCAGGGCGGGGGAGCTGTTTTTT
TRBD1	.	TRBJ1-5	TRBV2	CASRGDRDRQPQHF	TGTGCCAGCAGGGGGGACAGGGATCGACAGCCCCAGCATTTT
.	few	TRBJ2-1	TRBV4-1	CASSQERDTSSYNEQFF	TGCGCCAGCAGCCAAGAGAGGGATACTAGCTCCTACAATGAGCAGTTCTTC
.	few	TRBJ2-6	TRBV20-1	CSASGSGHSGANVLTF	TGCAGTGCTAGCGGTAGCGGACACTCTGGGGCCAACGTCCTGACTTTC
.	.	TRBJ1-5	TRBV10-2	CASSEQTHNQPQHF	TGCGCCAGCAGTGAGCAGACTCATAATCAGCCCCAGCATTTT
.	.	TRBJ2-1	TRBV6-1	CASSPPRGVGNEQFF	TGTGCCAGCAGTCCCCCGCGCGGGGTAGGCAATGAGCAGTTCTTC